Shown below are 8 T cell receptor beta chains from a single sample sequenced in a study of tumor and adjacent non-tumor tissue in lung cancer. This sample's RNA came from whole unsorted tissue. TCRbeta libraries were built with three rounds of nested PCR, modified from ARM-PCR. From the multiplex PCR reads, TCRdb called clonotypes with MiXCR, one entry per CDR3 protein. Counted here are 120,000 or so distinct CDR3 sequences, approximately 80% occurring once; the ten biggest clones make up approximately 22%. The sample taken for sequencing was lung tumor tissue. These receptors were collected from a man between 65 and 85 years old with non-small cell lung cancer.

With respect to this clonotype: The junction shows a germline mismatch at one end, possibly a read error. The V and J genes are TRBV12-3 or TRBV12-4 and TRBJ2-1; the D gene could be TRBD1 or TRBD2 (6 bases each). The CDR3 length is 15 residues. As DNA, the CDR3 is TGTACCAGCGGACGAGTCGGGGGCAACTACAATGAACAGTTCTTC. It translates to CTSGRVGGNYNEQFF.

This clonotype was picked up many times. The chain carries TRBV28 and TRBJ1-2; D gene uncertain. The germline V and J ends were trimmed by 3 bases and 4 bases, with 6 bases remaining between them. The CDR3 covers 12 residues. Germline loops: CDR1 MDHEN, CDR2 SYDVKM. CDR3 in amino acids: CASSFSTYGYTF. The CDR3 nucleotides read TGTGCCAGCAGTTTTAGTACCTATGGCTACACCTTC.

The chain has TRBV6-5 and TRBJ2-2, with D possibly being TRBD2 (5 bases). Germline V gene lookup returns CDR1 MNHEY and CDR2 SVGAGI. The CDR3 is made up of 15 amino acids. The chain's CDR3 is CVNSYLRRAAEGLFF. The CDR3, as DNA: TGTGTCAACAGTTACCTCCGAAGGGCCGCCGAGGGGCTGTTTTTT.

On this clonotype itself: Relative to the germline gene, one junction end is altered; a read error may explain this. This CDR3 is CASKTATQPQHF. As DNA, the CDR3 is TGTGCCAGCAAGACAGCAACACAGCCCCAGCACTTT. V usage is TRBV6-5 and J usage is TRBJ1-5, with D maybe TRBD1 (5 bases). The length of the CDR3 is 12 residues. In germline, CDR1 is MNHEY, CDR2 SVGAGI.

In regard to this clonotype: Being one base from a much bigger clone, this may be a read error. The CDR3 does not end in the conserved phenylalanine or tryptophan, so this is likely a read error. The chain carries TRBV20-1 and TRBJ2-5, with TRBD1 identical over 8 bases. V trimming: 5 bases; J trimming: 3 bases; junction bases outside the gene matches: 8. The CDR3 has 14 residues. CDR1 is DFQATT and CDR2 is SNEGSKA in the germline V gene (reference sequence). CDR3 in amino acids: CSAYLRQGKETQYL. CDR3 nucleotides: TGCAGTGCTTACCTTCGACAGGGGAAAGAGACCCAGTACCTC.

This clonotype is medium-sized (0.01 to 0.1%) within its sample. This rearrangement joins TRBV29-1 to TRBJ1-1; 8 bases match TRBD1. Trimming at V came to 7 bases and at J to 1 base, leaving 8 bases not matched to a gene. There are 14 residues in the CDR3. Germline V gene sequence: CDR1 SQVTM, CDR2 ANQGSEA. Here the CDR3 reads CSGIIDRGNTEAFF. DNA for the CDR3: TGCAGCGGCATAATCGACAGGGGGAACACTGAAGCTTTCTTT.

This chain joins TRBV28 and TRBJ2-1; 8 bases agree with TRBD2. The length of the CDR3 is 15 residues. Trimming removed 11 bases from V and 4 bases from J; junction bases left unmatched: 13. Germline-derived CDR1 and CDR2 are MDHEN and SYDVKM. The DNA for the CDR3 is TGTGCCTGCACTACGGTCCGGGGGGGTTACAATGAGCAGTTCTTC. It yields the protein CACTTVRGGYNEQFF.

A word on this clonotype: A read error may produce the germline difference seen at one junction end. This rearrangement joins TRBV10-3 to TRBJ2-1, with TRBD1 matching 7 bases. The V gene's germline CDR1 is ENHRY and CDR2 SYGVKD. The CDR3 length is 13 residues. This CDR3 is CAIRDSSYNEQLF. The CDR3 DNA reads TGTGCCATCCGGGACAGCTCCTACAATGAGCAGCTCTTC.